Each of the 17 T cell receptor beta chains below was sequenced from the same sample in a study of shared clonotypes between healthy human individuals. Sequencing was performed with immunoSEQ multiplex PCR; in TCRdb, only in-frame clones are kept and a portion is missing. Counted here are millions of clones, around 95% occurring once; the ten biggest clones make up 0.1% to 0.15%. The source material was naive CD4+ T cells sorted from blood. Regarding subset: CD45RA+ positively selected. The origin of the receptors is a man between 18 and 29 years old in good health.

The CDR3 nucleotides read TGTGCCAGCAGCCTCGGACTAGCGGGCGAAGGAACAGATACGCAGTATTTT. Translated, it gives CASSLGLAGEGTDTQYF. V is TRBV7-9 and J is TRBJ2-3, with 11 nucleotides matching TRBD2. The CDR3 loop spans 17 amino acids. Trimming cost V 5 bases and J 3 bases; bases outside gene matches: 10. CDR1 and CDR2 from the germline V gene are SEHNR and FQNEAQ (reference sequence).

The chain links TRBV10-3 to TRBJ2-5; 9 bases match TRBD2. J was trimmed by 2 bases and V by 3 bases; bases with no gene match: 7. The CDR3 is 16 residues long. Germline values: CDR1 ENHRY, CDR2 SYGVKD. As DNA, the CDR3 is TGTGCCATCAGTGATCCGCTAGCGGGGAAACAAGAGACCCAGTACTTC. Amino acid sequence: CAISDPLAGKQETQYF.

V usage is TRBV29-1 and J usage is TRBJ2-1; unclear D gene. The CDR3 spans 11 residues. V lost 7 bases, J lost 9 bases, and 13 bases lay in between. Germline V gives CDR1 SQVTM, CDR2 ANQGSEA. The DNA of the CDR3 is TGCAGCGCTATCCTTAGTAGTGAGCAGTTCTTC. Amino acid sequence: CSAILSSEQFF.

The CDR3 spells CASSPRTLAGGNTGELFF. CDR3 nucleotides: TGTGCCAGCAGCCCACGGACGCTAGCGGGGGGGAACACCGGGGAGCTGTTTTTT. The chain links TRBV7-2 to TRBJ2-2, with 11 bases fitting TRBD2. The length of the CDR3 is 18 residues. CDR1 is SGHTA, CDR2 FQGNSA, per germline. Trimming cost V 5 bases and J 1 base; bases outside gene matches: 9.

About this clone: A junction end diverges from the germline sequence, so it may reflect a read error. CDR3 nucleotides: TGTGCCATCAGTGAGTGGGAGGGACTAGCGGTCTTC. Translation: CAISEWEGLAVF. The chain combines TRBV10-3 with TRBJ2-1; 11 positions match TRBD2. Germline-derived CDR1 and CDR2 are ENHRY and SYGVKD. The CDR3 sequence is 12 residues long.

The V gene is TRBV5-1, the J gene TRBJ1-4; the match to TRBD1 covers 7 bases. CDR1 is SGHRS, CDR2 YFSETQ, per germline. With 0 bases clipped from V and 8 bases from J, the junction kept 16 bases outside the gene matches. The CDR3 length is 18 residues. CDR3 nucleotides: TGCGCCAGCAGCTTGGGCACAGGGGCGACGAGGATTACGGAAAAACTGTTTTTT. This encodes CASSLGTGATRITEKLFF.

With regard to this clone: This sample also contains other DNA sequences that code for the same CDR3. V usage is TRBV6-5 and J usage is TRBJ1-2, with D maybe TRBD1 (5 bases). Trimming removed 4 bases from V and 2 bases from J, with 8 bases in between. Germline V CDR1 and CDR2: MNHEY, SVGAGI. CDR3 length: 13 amino acids. Written as DNA, the CDR3 is TGTGCCAGCAGTTCAGGGCCGAACTATGGCTACACCTTC. Protein sequence: CASSSGPNYGYTF.

This chain connects TRBV27 to TRBJ2-7; D possibly uses TRBD1 or TRBD2 (5 bases each). This CDR3 contains 14 residues. Per the germline V gene, CDR1 is MNHEY and CDR2 is SMNVEV (reference sequence). V was clipped by 0 bases and J by 3 bases, with 9 bases between them. CDR3 DNA sequence: TGTGCCAGCAGTTTATCGTCAGGGAGCTACGAGCAGTACTTC. Its protein is CASSLSSGSYEQYF.

This chain connects TRBV30 to TRBJ1-2; D gene unclear. The CDR3 is 13 amino acids. The V end was cut by 0 bases, the J end by 0 bases, with 5 bases between. Germline-derived CDR1 and CDR2 are GTSNPN and SVGIG (reference sequence). DNA for the CDR3: TGTGCCTGGAGTGTGGTTCCTAACTATGGCTACACCTTC. Translation: CAWSVVPNYGYTF.

V gene TRBV28 combines with J gene TRBJ1-6; 7 positions agree with TRBD1. The junction had 9 bases not matched to a gene; V was cut back by 6 bases and J by 4 bases. The CDR3 extends over 16 amino acids. CDR1 MDHEN and CDR2 SYDVKM come from the germline V gene. The CDR3 nucleotides read TGTGCCAGCAGGGGAGACAGGGTCCGGTATAATTCACCCCTCCACTTT. Protein product: CASRGDRVRYNSPLHF.

The chain employs TRBV30 and TRBJ1-2; possibly TRBD1 for D (5 bases). V was shortened by 8 bases and J by 1 base, with 14 bases between the two germline ends. CDR3 length: 13 amino acids. CDR1 and CDR2 from the germline V gene are GTSNPN and SVGIG (reference sequence). The CDR3 here is CAGWGNNNYGYTF. CDR3 coding DNA: TGTGCCGGTTGGGGGAACAATAACTATGGCTACACCTTC.

The chain carries TRBV28 and TRBJ2-7; 8 bases map to TRBD1. The CDR3 sequence is 14 residues long. Germline values: CDR1 MDHEN, CDR2 SYDVKM. V lost 6 bases to trimming and J lost 3 bases; unmatched junction nucleotides: 7. CDR3 loop: CASRERQGLYEQYF. The CDR3 coding sequence is TGTGCCAGCAGGGAGCGACAGGGGCTCTACGAGCAGTACTTC.

The genes are TRBV7-2 and TRBJ1-2; TRBD1 matches at 10 bases. The CDR3 has 14 amino acids. Germline CDR1 and CDR2: SGHTA and FQGNSA. The V and J ends lost 5 bases and 4 bases, in that order; junction bases with no gene match: 4. The CDR3 here is CASSPTGGVYGYTF. The CDR3 DNA sequence: TGTGCCAGCAGCCCGACAGGGGGCGTCTATGGCTACACCTTC.

With regard to this clone: This same CDR3 is encoded by further DNA sequences in the sample. The CDR3 sequence: CASSSLAGGRYEQYF. Written as DNA, the CDR3 is TGTGCCAGCAGTTCACTAGCGGGGGGGCGCTACGAGCAGTACTTC. The J gene is TRBJ2-7, the V gene TRBV6-5; 13 bases are a match to TRBD2. V lost 4 bases to trimming and J lost 3 bases; unmatched junction nucleotides: 3. Germline V gives CDR1 MNHEY, CDR2 SVGAGI. The CDR3 length is 15 residues.

This rearrangement joins TRBV4-1 to TRBJ1-5; D unclear. The CDR3 has 14 residues. Germline assignment: CDR1 MGHRA and CDR2 YSYEKL. V lost 4 bases and J 0 bases, leaving 7 bases between the germline ends. The CDR3 reads CASSLSLSNQPQHF. CDR3 bases: TGCGCCAGCAGCCTTAGCCTTAGCAATCAGCCCCAGCATTTT.

The CDR3 sequence: CASSILSGQGFSGANVLTF. In DNA, the CDR3 is TGTGCCAGTAGTATCCTTAGTGGACAGGGCTTCTCTGGGGCCAACGTCCTGACTTTC. The chain is built from TRBV19 and TRBJ2-6; TRBD1 matches 8 bases. Germline values: CDR1 LNHDA, CDR2 SQIVND (reference sequence). V gave up 3 bases and J gave up 0 bases; unmatched junction bases: 10. The length of the CDR3 is 19 residues.

The table lists this clone with a count of one. The rearrangement links TRBV19 to TRBJ2-7; D remains unclear. There are 17 residues in the CDR3. Germline assignment: CDR1 LNHDA and CDR2 SQIVND (reference sequence). Trimming took off 3 bases at V and 0 bases at J, with 18 bases between the two ends. The CDR3 here is CASSMYSGSIGSYEQYF. In DNA form, the CDR3 reads TGTGCCAGTAGTATGTATTCGGGCAGTATCGGCTCCTACGAGCAGTACTTC.